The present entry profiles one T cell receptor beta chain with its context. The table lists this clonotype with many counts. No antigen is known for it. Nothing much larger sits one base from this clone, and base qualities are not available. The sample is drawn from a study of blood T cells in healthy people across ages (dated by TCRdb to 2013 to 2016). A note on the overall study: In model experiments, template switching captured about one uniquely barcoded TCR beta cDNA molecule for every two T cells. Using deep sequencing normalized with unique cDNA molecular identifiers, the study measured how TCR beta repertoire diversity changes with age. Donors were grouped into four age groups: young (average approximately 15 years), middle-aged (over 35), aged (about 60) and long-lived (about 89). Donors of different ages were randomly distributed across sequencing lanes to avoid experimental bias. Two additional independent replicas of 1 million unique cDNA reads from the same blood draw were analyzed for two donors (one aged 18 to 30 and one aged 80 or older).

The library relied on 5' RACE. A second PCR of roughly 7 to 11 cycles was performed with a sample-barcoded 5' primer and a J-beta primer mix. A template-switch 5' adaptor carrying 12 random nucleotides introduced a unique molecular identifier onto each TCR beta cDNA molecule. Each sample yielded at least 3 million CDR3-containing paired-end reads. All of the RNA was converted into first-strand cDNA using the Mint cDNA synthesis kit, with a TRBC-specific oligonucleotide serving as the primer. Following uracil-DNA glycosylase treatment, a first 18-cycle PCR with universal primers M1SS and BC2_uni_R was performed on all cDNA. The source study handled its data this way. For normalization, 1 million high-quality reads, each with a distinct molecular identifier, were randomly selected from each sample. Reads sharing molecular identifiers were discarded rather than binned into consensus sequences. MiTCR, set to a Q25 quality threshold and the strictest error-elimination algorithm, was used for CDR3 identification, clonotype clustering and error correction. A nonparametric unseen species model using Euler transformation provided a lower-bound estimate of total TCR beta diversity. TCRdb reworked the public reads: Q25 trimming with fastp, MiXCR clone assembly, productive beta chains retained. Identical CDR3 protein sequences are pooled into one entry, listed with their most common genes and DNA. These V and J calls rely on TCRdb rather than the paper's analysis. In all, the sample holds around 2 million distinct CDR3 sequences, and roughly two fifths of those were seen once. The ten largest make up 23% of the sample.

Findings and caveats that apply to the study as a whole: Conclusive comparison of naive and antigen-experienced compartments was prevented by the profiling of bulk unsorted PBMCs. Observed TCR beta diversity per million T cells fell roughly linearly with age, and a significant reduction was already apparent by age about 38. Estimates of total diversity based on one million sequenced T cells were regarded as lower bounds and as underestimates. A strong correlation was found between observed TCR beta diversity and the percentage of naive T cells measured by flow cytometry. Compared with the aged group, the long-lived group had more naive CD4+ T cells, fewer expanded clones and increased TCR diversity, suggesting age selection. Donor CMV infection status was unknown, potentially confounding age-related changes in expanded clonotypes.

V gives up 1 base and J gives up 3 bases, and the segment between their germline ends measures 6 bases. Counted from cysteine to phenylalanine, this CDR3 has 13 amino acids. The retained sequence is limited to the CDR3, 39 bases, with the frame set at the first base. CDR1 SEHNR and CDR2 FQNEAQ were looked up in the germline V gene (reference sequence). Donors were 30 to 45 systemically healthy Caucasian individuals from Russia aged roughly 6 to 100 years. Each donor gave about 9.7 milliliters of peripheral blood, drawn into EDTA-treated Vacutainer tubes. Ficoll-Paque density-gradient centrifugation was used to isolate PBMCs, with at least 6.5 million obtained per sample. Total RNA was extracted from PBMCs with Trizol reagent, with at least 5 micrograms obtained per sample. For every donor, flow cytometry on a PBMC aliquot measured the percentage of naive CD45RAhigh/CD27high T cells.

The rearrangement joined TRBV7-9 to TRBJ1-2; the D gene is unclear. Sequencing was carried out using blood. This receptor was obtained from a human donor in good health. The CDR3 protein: CASSLGSHYGYTF. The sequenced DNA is TGTGCCAGCAGCTTAGGCAGCCACTATGGCTACACCTTC.